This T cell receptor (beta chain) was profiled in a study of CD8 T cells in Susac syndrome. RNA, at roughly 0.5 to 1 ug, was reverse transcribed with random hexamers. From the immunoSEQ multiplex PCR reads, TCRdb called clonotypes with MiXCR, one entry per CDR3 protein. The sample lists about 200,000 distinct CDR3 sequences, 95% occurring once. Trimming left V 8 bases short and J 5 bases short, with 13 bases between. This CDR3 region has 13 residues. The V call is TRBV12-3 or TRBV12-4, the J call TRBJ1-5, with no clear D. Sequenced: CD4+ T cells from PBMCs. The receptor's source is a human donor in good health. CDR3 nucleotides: TGTGCCAGCGGGCTAGCTAGGGATCAGCCCCAGCATTTT. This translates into CASGLARDQPQHF.